The 25 T cell receptor beta chains in this list originate from one sample, sequenced in a study of OX40 agonist ivuxolimab in advanced cancers. Assay: immunoSEQ multiplex PCR; the TCRdb copy retains only in-frame clones and omits some. The data hold under 100,000 clones, with 85% to 90% observed a single time. Specimen: CD4+ or CD8+ T cells sorted from blood, collected in a trial of the OX40 agonist ivuxolimab. Receptor source: an adult with an advanced solid tumor such as melanoma, head and neck, liver or kidney cancer.

The chain employs TRBV2 and TRBJ1-2, with no clear D. The CDR3 length is 11 residues. Germline CDR1 is SNHLY and CDR2 is FYNNEI. V lost 4 bases and J lost 7, with 7 bases in between. CDR3 loop: CASSAGFGYTF. The CDR3 DNA reads as TGTGCCAGCAGTGCCGGGTTTGGCTACACCTTC.

The rearrangement uses TRBV10-3 and TRBJ2-7, with TRBD1 matching over 9 bases. This CDR3 spans 13 amino acids. Per germline, CDR1 ENHRY and CDR2 SYGVKD. With V trimmed by 6 bases and J by 3 bases, 3 bases remained unmatched. CDR3 in amino acids: CAIRGQGNYEQYF. CDR3 DNA: TGTGCCATCAGGGGACAGGGTAACTACGAGCAGTACTTC.

The V gene is TRBV9, the J gene TRBJ1-2; 7 nucleotides match TRBD1. Germline CDR1 reads SGDLS; CDR2 reads YYNGEE. The CDR3 is 16 residues long. The V gene end was trimmed by 4 bases and the J gene end by 0 bases; junction bases not matched to a gene: 9. CDR3 protein: CASSPGQPLANYGYTF. The CDR3, as DNA: TGTGCCAGCAGCCCGGGACAGCCTTTAGCTAACTATGGCTACACCTTC.

The V and J genes are TRBV6-6 and TRBJ2-2, with D perhaps assigned TRBD1 or TRBD2 (5 bases each). V lost 6 bases and J 6 bases, leaving 17 bases between the germline ends. CDR1 MNHNY and CDR2 SVGAGI come from the germline V gene (reference sequence). The CDR3 contains 15 residues. CDR3 protein: CASSPQGRNSGELFF. In nucleotides, the CDR3 is TGTGCCAGCAGCCCTCAGGGACGTAACTCCGGGGAGCTGTTTTTT.

V gene TRBV28 combines with J gene TRBJ2-7; D is ambiguous. V was pared by 3 bases and J by 0 bases, with 9 bases between. Looked up from germline, CDR1 is MDHEN and CDR2 is SYDVKM. The CDR3 sequence is 14 residues long. Written as DNA, the CDR3 is TGTGCCAGCAGTTTTGTGGGTACCTCCTACGAGCAGTACTTC. Translating gives CASSFVGTSYEQYF.

This chain connects TRBV25-1 to TRBJ2-3; TRBD2 is a possible D gene (5 bases). With 4 bases removed from V and 0 bases from J, the gap between germline ends came to 14 bases. Germline V gene data show CDR1 as MGHDK and CDR2 as SYGVNS. This CDR3 contains 16 residues. Here the CDR3 reads CASSGRTGISTDTQYF. CDR3 nucleotide sequence: TGTGCCAGCAGTGGCCGGACTGGGATTAGCACAGATACGCAGTATTTT. The variable domain in full, completed from reference TRBV25-1 and TRBJ2-3, reads EADIYQTPRYLVIGTGKKITLECSQTMGHDKMYWYQQDPGMELHLIHYSYGVNSTEKGDLSSESTVSRIRTEHFPLTLESARPSHTSQYLCASSGRTGISTDTQYFGPGTRLTVL.

The rearrangement joins TRBV7-2 to TRBJ2-3, with TRBD2 identical over 7 bases. CDR1 SGHTA and CDR2 FQGNSA come from the germline V gene. This CDR3 comprises 16 residues. Unmatched junction bases numbered 6, after V lost 1 base and J lost 2 bases. CDR3 DNA sequence: TGTGCCAGCAGCTTAGGCGGGAGAGGTTTCACAGATACGCAGTATTTT. It yields the protein CASSLGGRGFTDTQYF.

V is TRBV5-1 and J is TRBJ2-7; 7 positions match TRBD1. Trimming took 0 bases from V and 2 from J; bases not matched to a gene: 2. Germline assignment: CDR1 SGHRS and CDR2 YFSETQ. The CDR3 has 14 residues. The CDR3 DNA is TGCGCCAGCAGCTTGGACAGGGGAACCTACGAGCAGTACTTC. Its translation is CASSLDRGTYEQYF.

As regards this clone: Other nucleotide sequences from this sample produce the same CDR3. This sequence joins TRBV30 and TRBJ2-2; D ambiguous. V was cut by 3 bases and J by 5 bases, with 7 bases left in between. Germline loops: CDR1 GTSNPN, CDR2 SVGIG (reference sequence). The CDR3 runs to 12 residues. CDR3: CAWRGSTGELFF. The CDR3 DNA sequence: TGTGCCTGGAGGGGATCAACCGGGGAGCTGTTTTTT.

The CDR3 DNA sequence: TGTGCCAGCAGGCCCCCGGGACTCCTTGGGGAGACCCAGTACTTC. The encoded protein is CASRPPGLLGETQYF. The chain is built from TRBV28 and TRBJ2-5; maybe TRBD2 (6 bases). Germline V gene sequence: CDR1 MDHEN, CDR2 SYDVKM. The CDR3 loop spans 15 amino acids. The V gene lost 6 bases and the J gene lost 5 bases, with 19 bases spanning the gap.

This sequence joins TRBV28 and TRBJ2-3; D remains ambiguous. This CDR3 is 15 amino acids long. Germline-derived CDR1 and CDR2 are MDHEN and SYDVKM. V was clipped by 5 bases and J by 8 bases, with 20 bases between them. The CDR3 spells CASSPGRTGPGTQYF. CDR3 nucleotide sequence: TGTGCCAGCAGTCCCGGACGGACGGGTCCAGGTACGCAGTATTTT.

This clone showed up just once. The chain carries TRBV30 and TRBJ2-4; no clear D. V lost 4 bases and J 5 bases, leaving 6 bases between the germline ends. CDR1 and CDR2 from the germline V gene are GTSNPN and SVGIG (reference sequence). This CDR3 spans 11 amino acids. In DNA form, the CDR3 reads TGTGCCTGGACCAGAGAAAACATTCAGTACTTC. Translation: CAWTRENIQYF.

The rearrangement links TRBV5-1 to TRBJ1-1; 8 bases align to TRBD1. Germline CDR1 is SGHRS and CDR2 is YFSETQ. Germline trimming cut 0 bases from V and 3 bases from J; bases unmatched to any gene: 1. The CDR3 has 14 amino acids. As DNA, the CDR3 is TGCGCCAGCAGCTTGGGACAGGGGTACACTGAAGCTTTCTTT. Its protein product is CASSLGQGYTEAFF.

This sequence joins TRBV7-2 and TRBJ2-7; a weak D match, TRBD1 (5 bases). CDR3 length equals 13 residues. Germline V gene lookup returns CDR1 SGHTA and CDR2 FQGNSA. Trimming took off 6 bases at V and 5 bases at J, with 14 bases between the two ends. CDR3 DNA sequence: TGTGCCAGCAGTTCTATTCCCAGGGACGAGCAGTACTTC. Translated, it gives CASSSIPRDEQYF.

DNA of the CDR3: TGTGCCACCCGTTTCCCTCAGGGGGATATCTACAATGAGCAGTTCTTC. Translation gives CATRFPQGDIYNEQFF. The chain employs TRBV7-2 and TRBJ2-1; 7 bases are a match to TRBD1. CDR1 and CDR2 (germline): SGHTA, FQGNSA. The V segment lost 10 bases and the J segment 3 bases; nucleotides outside the gene matches: 15. The CDR3 totals 16 residues.

This chain uses TRBV5-1 with TRBJ2-7; 7 bases fit TRBD1. Germline V gene lookup returns CDR1 SGHRS and CDR2 YFSETQ. This CDR3 has 15 amino acids. Unmatched junction bases numbered 9, after V lost 3 bases and J lost 3 bases. The CDR3 nucleotides read TGCGCCAGCAGCTCCGGACAGGTTCTATACTACGAGCAGTACTTC. Amino acids: CASSSGQVLYYEQYF.

The chain employs TRBV21-1 and TRBJ1-3; the D segment call TRBD1 is taken from the table without a DNA check. TRBV21-1 is a pseudogene segment. The CDR3 contains 17 residues. CDR3 sequence (DNA): TGTGCCAGCAGCAAAGGGGGGCAGGGATCCCCAGGAAACACCATATATTTT. Its protein is CASSKGGQGSPGNTIYF.

V and J are TRBV19 and TRBJ1-1; a possible D gene is TRBD1 (5 bases). Trimming removed 3 bases at V and 4 bases at J, with 12 bases between. The germline CDR1 and CDR2 sequences are LNHDA and SQIVND (reference sequence). The CDR3 length is 14 residues. CDR3 amino acids: CASSIRGGGTEAFF. The CDR3 DNA is TGTGCCAGTAGTATCCGGGGGGGAGGCACTGAAGCTTTCTTT.

The chain is built from TRBV15 and TRBJ2-7; possible D gene TRBD1, 5 bases. Trimming took 2 bases from V and 5 from J, leaving 13 bases between them. The CDR3 contains 14 residues. CDR1 and CDR2 from the germline V gene are LNHNV and YYDKDF (reference sequence). The CDR3 spells CATSRQGYLDEQYF. CDR3 nucleotides: TGTGCCACCAGCAGACAGGGATATCTCGACGAGCAGTACTTC.

The V gene is TRBV18, the J gene TRBJ2-1; unclear D gene. CDR1 is KGHSH, CDR2 LQKENI, per germline. The CDR3 totals 15 residues. V was pared by 4 bases and J by 5 bases, with 15 bases between. CDR3 nucleotide sequence: TGTGCCAGCTCACAGGAAAGTCGAGGTGACAATGAGCAGTTCTTC. It codes for CASSQESRGDNEQFF.

The rearrangement uses TRBV4-2 and TRBJ2-5; D call uncertain. Germline CDR1 and CDR2: LGHNA and YNFKEQ. The ends were cut back, 0 bases at V and 1 base at J, with 6 bases in the middle. The CDR3 sequence is 14 residues long. Here the CDR3 reads CASSQERTQETQYF. Here the CDR3 DNA reads TGTGCCAGCAGCCAAGAACGCACCCAAGAGACCCAGTACTTC.

This chain joins TRBV9 and TRBJ1-3; 7 nucleotides line up with TRBD1. The length of the CDR3 is 15 residues. In germline, CDR1 is SGDLS, CDR2 YYNGEE. Trimming at V came to 4 bases and at J to 0 bases, leaving 4 bases not matched to a gene. CDR3 residues: CASSRQGLSGNTIYF. CDR3 bases: TGTGCCAGCAGCCGACAGGGACTCTCTGGAAACACCATATATTTT.

This clone was recorded once. V gene TRBV13 combines with J gene TRBJ2-1, with 13 bases that match TRBD2. The CDR3 sequence is 16 residues long. Germline-derived CDR1 and CDR2 are PRHDT and FYEKMQ (reference sequence). The V segment lost 2 bases and the J segment 5 bases; nucleotides outside the gene matches: 3. This CDR3 is CASSLPGLAGDNEQFF. The CDR3 region has the DNA TGTGCCAGCAGCTTACCTGGACTAGCGGGAGACAATGAGCAGTTCTTC. Supplemented by reference TRBV13 and TRBJ2-1, the full variable domain reads AAGVIQSPRHLIKEKRETATLKCYPIPRHDTVYWYQQGPGQDPQFLISFYEKMQSDKGSIPDRFSAQQFSDYHSELNMSSLELGDSALYFCASSLPGLAGDNEQFFGPGTRLTVL.

In this sample, this clone turned up once. The V gene is TRBV5-4, the J gene TRBJ1-1, with D possibly TRBD1 on 6 matching bases. The CDR3 has 14 amino acids. Per germline, CDR1 SGHNT and CDR2 YYREEE (reference sequence). V gave up 4 bases and J gave up 6 bases, with 16 bases separating them. The chain's CDR3 is CASSPQGLNAEAFF. The CDR3, as DNA: TGTGCCAGCAGCCCCCAGGGGCTAAACGCTGAAGCTTTCTTT.

J is TRBJ2-1 and V is TRBV28; 13 nucleotides align to TRBD2. Per germline, CDR1 MDHEN and CDR2 SYDVKM. The CDR3 is 16 residues long. V was clipped by 5 bases and J by 12 bases; unmatched bases: 13. The CDR3 protein is CASSPRTSGSRAGQFF. As DNA, the CDR3 is TGTGCCAGCAGTCCCCGGACTAGCGGGAGTAGGGCAGGGCAGTTCTTC.